This T cell receptor (beta chain) was recorded in a study of regulatory T cells in long-lasting Graves disease. This clonotype has only a few counts. Its target is not known. This CDR3 contains 15 residues. V lost 0 bases and J 11 bases, leaving 22 bases between the germline ends. Germline CDR1 is SQVTM and CDR2 is ANQGSEA. The time point was: persistent/refractory GD, antithyroid drugs over 5 years with positive TRAb. The authors made the TCR library using RNA they extracted from PBMCs. Assembly of TCR beta libraries relied on iRepertoire HTBI primers together with Arm-PCR of CDR3 regions. TCRdb reanalysed the multiplex PCR reads using MiXCR and keeps one entry per CDR3 protein. The sample consists of around 400,000 distinct CDR3 sequences, 21% of them appearing once. Study observations and caveats: Persistent disease favored TRBV28, TRBJ1-2 and TRBJ2-5.

The TCR originated in a female donor with Graves disease. This specimen consisted of peripheral blood mononuclear cells (PBMCs), obtained when the disease was refractory, from a patient treated with antithyroid drugs. J is TRBJ1-1 and V is TRBV29-1; tentatively, D is TRBD1 (5 bases). Here the CDR3 DNA reads TGCAGCGTTGAAGATCTTTTTAGTGCAGGGTGGAACGCTTTCTTT. It is translated as CSVEDLFSAGWNAFF.